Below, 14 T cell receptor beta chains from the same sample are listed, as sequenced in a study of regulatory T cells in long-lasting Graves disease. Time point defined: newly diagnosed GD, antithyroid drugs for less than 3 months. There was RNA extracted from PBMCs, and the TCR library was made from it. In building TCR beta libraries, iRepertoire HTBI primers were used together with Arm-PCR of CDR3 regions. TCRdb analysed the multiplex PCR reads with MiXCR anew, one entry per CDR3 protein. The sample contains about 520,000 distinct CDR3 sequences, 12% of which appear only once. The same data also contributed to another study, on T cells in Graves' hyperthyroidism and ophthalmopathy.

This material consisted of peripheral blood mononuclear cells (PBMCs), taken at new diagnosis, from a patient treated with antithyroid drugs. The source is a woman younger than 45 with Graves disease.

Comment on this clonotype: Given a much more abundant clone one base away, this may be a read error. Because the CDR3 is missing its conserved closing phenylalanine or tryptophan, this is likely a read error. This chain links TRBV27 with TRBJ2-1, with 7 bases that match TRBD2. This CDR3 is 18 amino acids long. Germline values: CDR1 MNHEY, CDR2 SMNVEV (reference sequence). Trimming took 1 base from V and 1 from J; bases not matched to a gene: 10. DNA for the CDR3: TGTGCCAGCAGTTTATTGGCGGGAGTCCGTAGTTCCTACAATGAGCAGTTCCTC. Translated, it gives CASSLLAGVRSSYNEQFL.

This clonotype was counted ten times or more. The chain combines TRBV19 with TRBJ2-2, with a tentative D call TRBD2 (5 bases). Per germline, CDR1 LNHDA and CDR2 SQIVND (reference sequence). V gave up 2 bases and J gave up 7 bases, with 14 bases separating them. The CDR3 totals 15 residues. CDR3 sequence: CASSIRQGRGGELFF. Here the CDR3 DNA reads TGTGCCAGTAGTATACGGCAAGGGAGAGGCGGGGAGCTGTTTTTT.

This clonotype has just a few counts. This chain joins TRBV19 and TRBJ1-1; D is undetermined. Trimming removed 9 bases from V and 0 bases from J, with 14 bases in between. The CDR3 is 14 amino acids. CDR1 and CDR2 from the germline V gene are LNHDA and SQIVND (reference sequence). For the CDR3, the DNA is TGTGCCAGCCGGTCGCAAACTATGAACACTGAAGCTTTCTTT. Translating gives CASRSQTMNTEAFF.

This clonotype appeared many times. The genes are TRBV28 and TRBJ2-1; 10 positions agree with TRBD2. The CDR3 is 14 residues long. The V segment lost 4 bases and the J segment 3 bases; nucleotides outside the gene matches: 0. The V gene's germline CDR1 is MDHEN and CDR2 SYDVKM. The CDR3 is CASSWTSGYNEQFF. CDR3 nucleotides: TGTGCCAGCAGTTGGACTAGCGGCTACAATGAGCAGTTCTTC.

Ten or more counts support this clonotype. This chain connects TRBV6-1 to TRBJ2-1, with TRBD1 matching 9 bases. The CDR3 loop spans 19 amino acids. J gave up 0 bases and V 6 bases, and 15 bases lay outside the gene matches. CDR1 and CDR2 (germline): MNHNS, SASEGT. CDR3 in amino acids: CASRRNQPGTGSSYNEQFF. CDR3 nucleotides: TGTGCCAGCAGAAGAAACCAGCCCGGGACAGGGAGCTCCTACAATGAGCAGTTCTTC.

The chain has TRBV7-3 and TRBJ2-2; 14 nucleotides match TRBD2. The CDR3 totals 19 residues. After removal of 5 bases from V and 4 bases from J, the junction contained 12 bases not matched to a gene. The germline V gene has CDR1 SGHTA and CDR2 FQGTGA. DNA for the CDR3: TGTGCCAGCAGCCGAGTGGCTGGGACTAGCGGGAGTGCCACCGGGGAGCTGTTTTTT. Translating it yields CASSRVAGTSGSATGELFF.

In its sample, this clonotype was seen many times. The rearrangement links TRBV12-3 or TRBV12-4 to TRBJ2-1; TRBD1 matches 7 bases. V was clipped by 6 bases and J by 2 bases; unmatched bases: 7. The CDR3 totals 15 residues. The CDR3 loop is CASSAADRTYNEQFF. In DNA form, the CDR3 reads TGTGCCAGCAGCGCCGCGGACAGGACCTACAATGAGCAGTTCTTC.

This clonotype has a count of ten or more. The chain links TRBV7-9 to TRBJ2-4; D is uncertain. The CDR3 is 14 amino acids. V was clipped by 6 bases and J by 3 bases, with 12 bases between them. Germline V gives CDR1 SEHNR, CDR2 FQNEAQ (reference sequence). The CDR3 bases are TGTGCCAGCAGTCACAAGGACGGCAAAAACATTCAGTACTTC. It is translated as CASSHKDGKNIQYF.

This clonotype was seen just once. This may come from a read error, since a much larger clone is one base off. The CDR3 coding sequence is TGTGCCAGCAGATTCCGGGACAGCGGAGTGAATGAGCAGCTCTTC. Its translation: CASRFRDSGVNEQLF. The V gene is TRBV28, the J gene TRBJ2-1; 7 bases align to TRBD1. There are 15 residues in the CDR3. Germline V gives CDR1 MDHEN, CDR2 SYDVKM.

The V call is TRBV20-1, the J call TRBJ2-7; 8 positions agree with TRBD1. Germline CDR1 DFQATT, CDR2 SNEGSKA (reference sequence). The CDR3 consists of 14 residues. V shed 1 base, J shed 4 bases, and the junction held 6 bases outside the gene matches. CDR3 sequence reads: CSARGGTGVYEQYF. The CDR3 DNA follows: TGCAGTGCTAGAGGGGGGACAGGCGTTTACGAGCAGTACTTC.

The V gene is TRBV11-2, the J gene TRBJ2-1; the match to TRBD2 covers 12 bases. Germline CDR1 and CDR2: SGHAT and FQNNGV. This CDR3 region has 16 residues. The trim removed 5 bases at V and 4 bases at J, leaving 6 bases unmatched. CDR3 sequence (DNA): TGTGCCAGCAGCAAACGGACTAGCGGGACATACAATGAGCAGTTCTTC. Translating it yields CASSKRTSGTYNEQFF.

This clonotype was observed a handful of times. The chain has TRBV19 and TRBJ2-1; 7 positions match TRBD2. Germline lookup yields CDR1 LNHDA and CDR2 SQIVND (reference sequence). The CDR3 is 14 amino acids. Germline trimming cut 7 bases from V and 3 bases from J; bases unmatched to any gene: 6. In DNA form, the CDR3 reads TGTGCCAGTACCAAAAGGGACTACTACAATGAGCAGTTCTTC. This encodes CASTKRDYYNEQFF.

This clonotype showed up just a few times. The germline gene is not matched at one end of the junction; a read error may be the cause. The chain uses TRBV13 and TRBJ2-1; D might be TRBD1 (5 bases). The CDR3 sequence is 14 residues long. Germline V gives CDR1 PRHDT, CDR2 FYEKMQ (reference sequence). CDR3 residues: CASSSLTEYNEQLF. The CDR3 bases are TGTGCCAGCAGCTCCCTGACAGAGTACAATGAGCAGCTCTTC.

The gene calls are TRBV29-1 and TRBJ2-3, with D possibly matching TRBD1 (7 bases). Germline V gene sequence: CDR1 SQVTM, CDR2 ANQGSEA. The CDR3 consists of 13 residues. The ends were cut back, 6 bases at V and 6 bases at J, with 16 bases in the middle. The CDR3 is CSVDGQAGDTQYF. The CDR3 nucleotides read TGCAGCGTAGATGGACAGGCGGGGGATACGCAGTATTTT.